Listed below are T cell receptor beta chains from one sample, sequenced in a study of early T cells in non-severe SARS-CoV-2 infection. One entry per CDR3 protein results from TCRdb running MiXCR on the 5' RACE reads. The table lists fewer than 75,000 distinct CDR3 sequences, 20% to 25% of them singletons, with 15% to 20% in the top ten. Sample: whole blood, taken at baseline. The origin of the receptors is an adult who was a healthcare worker with PCR-confirmed SARS-CoV-2 infection or an uninfected control (not recorded which). The CDR3 runs from the conserved cysteine through the conserved F or W. The D gene is left open where the match is weak. The size entry is marked missing in some rows and otherwise reads once, few, many or a size class.

D gene	V gene	clone size	J gene	CDR3 DNA	CDR3 protein
-	TRBV6-1	-	TRBJ1-1	TGTGCCAGCAGTGAAGCGCATGGGGGACGAATACCCTTTGGACGGACTGAAGCTTTCTTT	CASSEAHGGRIPFGRTEAFF
-	TRBV2	-	TRBJ1-5	TGTGCCAGCAGGGCCATCGCAGGCCCCAATCAGCCCCAGCATTTT	CASRAIAGPNQPQHF
-	TRBV9	few	TRBJ1-1	TGTGCCAGCAGCGTAGAGGCCAAGAACACTGAAGCTTTCTTT	CASSVEAKNTEAFF
-	TRBV2	few	TRBJ2-2	TGTGCCAGCAGTGTTTTGGGGGCGAACACCGGGGAGCTGTTTTTT	CASSVLGANTGELFF
-	TRBV11-2	-	TRBJ2-5	TGTGCCAGCAGCTTAGATCGTAATAGCGTTCAAGAGACCCAGTACTTC	CASSLDRNSVQETQYF
TRBD1	TRBV5-1	few	TRBJ1-6	TGCGCCAGCAGCGGGACAGGGGAAGATTCACCCCTCCACTTT	CASSGTGEDSPLHF
TRBD1	TRBV9	-	TRBJ1-2	TGTGCCAGCAGCGGACAGGGAGGCTATGGCTACACCTTC	CASSGQGGYGYTF
-	TRBV25-1	-	TRBJ1-2	TGTGCCAGCAGTATTAGGCAGGGCCGAGGGGACTATGGCTACACCTTC	CASSIRQGRGDYGYTF
-	TRBV9	many	TRBJ2-7	TGTGCCAGCAGCGTAGGTTCGGGGATGCCCTACGAGCAGTACTTC	CASSVGSGMPYEQYF
TRBD1	TRBV4-2	-	TRBJ1-1	TGTGCCAGCAGCCAAGATGGGAGGGGGCGGACTGAAGCTTTCTTT	CASSQDGRGRTEAFF
TRBD2	TRBV7-2	few	TRBJ2-3	TGTGCCAGCAGCTTAGTGGCGGGGGGGCGGAGCACAGATACGCAGTATTTT	CASSLVAGGRSTDTQYF
-	TRBV12-3/TRBV12-4	-	TRBJ1-1	TGTGCCAGCAGTCTGGCTGGGGGAGACACTGAAGCTTTCTTT	CASSLAGGDTEAFF
-	TRBV6-6	many	TRBJ2-1	TGTGCCAGCAGGTCCTCGCGGGCCTACAATGAGCAGTTCTTC	CASRSSRAYNEQFF
-	TRBV12-3/TRBV12-4	few	TRBJ2-4	TGTGCCAGCAGTTTCCCAGGGGTCGGCATTCAGTACTTC	CASSFPGVGIQYF
-	TRBV7-8	few	TRBJ1-2	TGTGCCAGCAGCTTCAGAGCGGGAGCTGGCTACACCTTC	CASSFRAGAGYTF
-	TRBV7-9	-	TRBJ2-7	TGTGCCAGCAGCCTTCTCACTAGTAGGTCCTACGAGCAGTACTTC	CASSLLTSRSYEQYF
-	TRBV20-1	-	TRBJ2-1	TGCAGTGCTCCCGGTCTTGTGGCCCTGAGTGGGAATGAGCAGTTCTTC	CSAPGLVALSGNEQFF
-	TRBV12-3/TRBV12-4	-	TRBJ2-7	TGTGCCAGCAGTGTCCGGGACGGCCCCTACGAGCAGTACTTC	CASSVRDGPYEQYF
TRBD1	TRBV5-1	-	TRBJ2-7	TGCGCCAGCAGCTTGGCGGGACAGAGGTACGAGCAGTACTTC	CASSLAGQRYEQYF
-	TRBV5-1	many	TRBJ2-1	TGCGCCAGCAGCTTGGCGGGTTCCGACAATGAGCAGTTCTTC	CASSLAGSDNEQFF
TRBD2	TRBV4-2	-	TRBJ2-1	TGTGCCAGCAGCCAATATAGCGGGGGGCCATACAATGAGCAGTTCTTC	CASSQYSGGPYNEQFF
TRBD1	TRBV4-1	-	TRBJ2-2	TGCGCCAGCAGCCAAGACCAGGGGGCGACCGGGGAGCTGTTTTTT	CASSQDQGATGELFF